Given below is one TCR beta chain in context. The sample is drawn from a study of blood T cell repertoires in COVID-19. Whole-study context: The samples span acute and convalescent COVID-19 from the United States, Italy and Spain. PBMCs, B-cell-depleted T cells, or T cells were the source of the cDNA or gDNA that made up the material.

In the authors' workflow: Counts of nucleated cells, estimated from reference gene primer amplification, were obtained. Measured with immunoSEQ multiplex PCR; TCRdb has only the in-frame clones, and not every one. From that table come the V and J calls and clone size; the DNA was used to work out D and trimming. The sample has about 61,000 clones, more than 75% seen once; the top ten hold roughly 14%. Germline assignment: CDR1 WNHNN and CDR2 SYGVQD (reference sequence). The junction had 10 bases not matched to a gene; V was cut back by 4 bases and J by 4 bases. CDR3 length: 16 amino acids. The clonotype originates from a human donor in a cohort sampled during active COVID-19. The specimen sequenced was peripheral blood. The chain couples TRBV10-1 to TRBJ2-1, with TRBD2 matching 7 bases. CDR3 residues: CASSGSAQRGYNEQFF. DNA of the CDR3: TGCGCCAGCAGTGGGAGCGCCCAGCGGGGATACAATGAGCAGTTCTTC.